This T cell receptor (beta chain) was identified in a study of cytomegalovirus exposure and HLA in healthy donors. Study context: A prior study identified 120 million or so unique TCR beta sequences from 180 million or so T cells.

In the PCR, 60 Vbeta and 13 Jbeta primers were used. Repertoires were generated with immunoSEQ multiplex PCR, while TCRdb's copy carries only in-frame clones and drops some. The sample contains about 160,000 clones, around 81% of which appear only once. As for this clone: Its antigen is unknown.

Study results and caveats: Accurate predictions that matched the HLA-A and HLA-B alleles of most subjects were reportedly made from TCR beta sequences.

The CDR3 has 12 residues. Deletions cut 5 bases from V and 2 bases from J, with 8 bases between. Germline V gives CDR1 SQVTM, CDR2 ANQGSEA. The chain has TRBV29-1 and TRBJ2-3, with D hard to call. Material: PBMCs. The sequence came from a woman in her 50s in good health and CMV-seronegative. Written as DNA, the CDR3 is TGCAGCGTTACGACAAACACAGATACGCAGTATTTT. The encoded protein is CSVTTNTDTQYF.